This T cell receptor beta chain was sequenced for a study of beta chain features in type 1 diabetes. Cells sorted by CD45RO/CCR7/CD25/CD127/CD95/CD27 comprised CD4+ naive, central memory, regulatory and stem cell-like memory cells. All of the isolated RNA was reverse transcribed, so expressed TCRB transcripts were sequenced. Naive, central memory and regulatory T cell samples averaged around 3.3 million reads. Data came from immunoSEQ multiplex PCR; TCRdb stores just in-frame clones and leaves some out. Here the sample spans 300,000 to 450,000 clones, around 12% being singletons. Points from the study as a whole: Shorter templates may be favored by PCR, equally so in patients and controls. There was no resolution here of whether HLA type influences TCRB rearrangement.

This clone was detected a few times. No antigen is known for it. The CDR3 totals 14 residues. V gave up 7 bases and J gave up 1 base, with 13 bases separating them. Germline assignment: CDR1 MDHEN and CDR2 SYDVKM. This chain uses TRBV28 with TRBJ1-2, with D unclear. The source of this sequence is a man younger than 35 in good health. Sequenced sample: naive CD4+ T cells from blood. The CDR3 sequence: CASTQLASNYGYTF. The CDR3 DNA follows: TGTGCCAGCACCCAATTGGCCAGTAACTATGGCTACACCTTC.